Sequencing of this TCR beta chain was carried out in a study of a mutant IDH1 vaccine in newly diagnosed glioma. Overall study: With temozolomide cycles, or 4-6 weeks after radiotherapy alone, vaccination was started. V12 took place at week 35, and V13 at week 47. Patients had received radiotherapy, temozolomide, or both previously, most receiving both.

Sequencing used immunoSEQ multiplex PCR; TCRdb keeps in-frame clones, though not all of them. The data show about 32,000 clones, roughly 85% seen once. With respect to this clone: Its matching antigen is unknown.

Time point reported: week 35, safety follow-up. All doses held 300 ug of mutant IDH1 20-mer peptide, with topical imiquimod. CDR3 length: 12 residues. Trimming removed 3 bases at V and 4 bases at J, with 3 bases between. CDR1 KGHSH and CDR2 LQKENI come from the germline V gene. The TCR sequence derives from a woman under 30 with glioma. The sample in question was PBMCs, obtained from a glioma patient whose treatment included an IDH1 peptide vaccine. The chain is built from TRBV18 and TRBJ1-4; D unresolved. The CDR3 nucleotides are TGTGCCAGCTCACCTCTTAATGAAAAACTGTTTTTT. Translation gives CASSPLNEKLFF.